This T cell receptor (beta chain) was sequenced for a study of PD-1 blockade in classical Hodgkin lymphoma. Study observations and caveats: TCR diversity at baseline was reported to be reduced in newly diagnosed patients relative to healthy donors. Baseline diversity was lower in partial responders and progressors than complete responders. Patients were excluded if nivolumab began under 1 year after ASCT (the autologous transplant). The CD4+ diversity rise by C4D1 was clearest in complete responders.

Sequenced by immunoSEQ multiplex PCR; TCRdb stores in-frame clones only, minus some. The data hold 5,500 to 8,000 clones, with 70% to 90% observed a single time. Each and every patient relapsed after autologous stem cell transplantation, and patients got differing brentuximab vedotin exposure. CDR3 length: 15 residues. Germline-derived CDR1 and CDR2 are SGHRS and YFSETQ. Deletions cut 5 bases from V and 1 base from J, with 14 bases between. Concerning this clone: The antigen is unknown.

The specimen comprised peripheral blood mononuclear cells (PBMCs), sampled at baseline. The origin of this receptor is a human donor with classical Hodgkin lymphoma. The rearrangement uses TRBV5-1 and TRBJ2-3, with D unclear. The CDR3 protein is CASSLRNLGTDTQYF. The CDR3 region has the DNA TGCGCCAGCAGTCTCAGGAATTTAGGCACAGATACGCAGTATTTT.